What follows describes a single T cell receptor beta chain. The antigen remains undetermined. The data were obtained in a study of CD8+ T cells in alopecia areata. Study-level information: The share of scalp area affected provided the severity score for treated patients. Study conclusions and caveats: Affected scalp, especially in alopecia totalis/universalis, had a higher clonality than normal scalp did.

Stated treatment: oral pan-JAK inhibitor, 5-10 mg twice daily. RNA extraction and reverse transcription yielded cDNA as sequencing template. Here immunoSEQ multiplex PCR was the method, and the copy in TCRdb shows in-frame clones only, minus some. The repertoire holds over 80,000 clones, about 40% seen once, with roughly 18% in the top ten. V was cut by 2 bases and J by 4 bases, with 8 bases left in between. Germline V gives CDR1 SGHTA, CDR2 FQGTGA. The CDR3 extends over 13 amino acids. The sequenced sample was CD8+ T cells sorted from blood, obtained at week 24, from a patient treated with tofacitinib. This rearrangement joins TRBV7-3 to TRBJ1-1; D gene unclear. This receptor was taken from a human donor with alopecia areata. The CDR3 reads CASSLGSGTEAFF. CDR3 nucleotides: TGTGCCAGCAGCTTAGGGTCGGGCACTGAAGCTTTCTTT.